This T cell receptor (beta chain) was observed in a study of blood T cell repertoires in COVID-19. Study-wide context: COVID-19 samples from acute and convalescent phases originated in the United States, Italy and Spain.

Germline CDR1 SEHNR, CDR2 FQNEAQ (reference sequence). Trimming stripped 2 bases from V and 2 bases from J, with 10 bases between. CDR3 size: 15 residues. Original processing methods: Scientists estimated how many nucleated cells there were by amplifying reference gene primers. This table comes from immunoSEQ multiplex PCR, and its TCRdb copy is limited to in-frame clones, with some not included. V and J calls and clone size are those listed in that table; D and trimming were worked out from the DNA. The sample consists of nearly 350,000 clones, about nine tenths of them appearing once. The sample comprised peripheral blood. This receptor was identified in a woman aged 45-59 years with COVID-19, enrolled during active disease. This chain joins TRBV7-9 and TRBJ1-5; tentatively, D is TRBD1 (5 bases). The CDR3: CASSLLGPGNQPQHF. CDR3 bases: TGTGCCAGCAGCTTACTGGGGCCGGGCAATCAGCCCCAGCATTTT. The full variable domain, in which reference TRBV7-9 and TRBJ1-5 provide the parts outside the CDR3, is DTGVSQNPRHKITKRGQNVTFRCDPISEHNRLYWYRQTLGQGPEFLTYFQNEAQLEKSRLLSDRFSAERPKGSFSTLEIQRTEQGDSAMYLCASSLLGPGNQPQHFGDGTRLSIL.